Following are 19 T cell receptor beta chains from one sample sequenced in a study of shared clonotypes between healthy human individuals (dated by TCRdb to the early 2020s). Library construction relied on the immunoSEQ multiplex PCR assay. Entries here come from immuneACCESS through TCRdb and include only in-frame sequences with V and J called. Some clones fail to appear in such tables; in the studies checked, an unresolved V gene covers under half of the shortfall, and the cause of the remainder is unknown. The sample yields over 2,000,000 clones; 93% were counted once. The ten most abundant clones make up approximately 1.7% of the sample. CD8 naive samples consisted of CD45RO-negative cells that were positively selected for CCR7, yielding a CD45RA+CCR7+ population without TemRA cells. Source material: naive CD8+ T cells from PBMCs. The sample's cell subset or site label, decoded: CD45RA+CCR7+. These receptors were taken from a man between 18 and 29 years old in good health. Some clones in this sample may be carry-over from other donors' samples.

This rearrangement joins TRBV19 to TRBJ1-2, with D perhaps TRBD1 (6 bases). CDR1 LNHDA and CDR2 SQIVND come from the germline V gene (reference sequence). This CDR3 is built from 14 residues. Deletions cut 7 bases from V and 4 bases from J, with 16 bases between. CDR3 sequence reads: CASTLMAGVYGYTF. In DNA, the CDR3 is TGTGCCAGTACTTTGATGGCAGGGGTCTATGGCTACACCTTC.

The V call is TRBV7-9, the J call TRBJ1-4; no definite D call. The CDR3 length is 11 residues. Looked up from germline, CDR1 is SEHNR and CDR2 is FQNEAQ (reference sequence). V was cut by 0 bases and J by 14 bases, with 7 bases left in between. The CDR3 region is CASSLAVPLFF. DNA of the CDR3: TGTGCCAGCAGCTTAGCGGTCCCTCTGTTTTTT.

This rearrangement joins TRBV9 to TRBJ2-7; no reliable D call. CDR1 is SGDLS and CDR2 is YYNGEE in the germline V gene. V was cut by 2 bases and J by 3 bases, with 12 bases left in between. This CDR3 is 14 amino acids long. The CDR3 sequence: CASSVGFPSYEQYF. CDR3 bases: TGTGCCAGCAGCGTTGGGTTTCCCAGCTACGAGCAGTACTTC.

This clone showed up just once. The chain is built from TRBV13 and TRBJ2-2; unclear D gene. Germline CDR1 reads PRHDT; CDR2 reads FYEKMQ (reference sequence). This CDR3 spans 14 amino acids. Trimming pared 4 bases from V and 6 bases from J, leaving 12 bases between. DNA of the CDR3: TGTGCCAGCAGCTACCCCTCAACCCCCGGGGAGCTGTTTTTT. The encoded protein is CASSYPSTPGELFF.

V gene TRBV14 combines with J gene TRBJ2-1; weak D call: TRBD2 (6 bases). V lost 4 bases and J 8 bases, leaving 18 bases between the germline ends. Germline CDR1 and CDR2: SGHDN and FVKESK. The CDR3 has 15 amino acids. CDR3 coding DNA: TGTGCCAGCAGCCCCCGGACTATCATACTCCATGAGCAGTTCTTC. The encoded protein is CASSPRTIILHEQFF. The whole variable domain, filled in from reference TRBV14 and TRBJ2-1, reads EAGVTQFPSHSVIEKGQTVTLRCDPISGHDNLYWYRRVMGKEIKFLLHFVKESKQDESGMPNNRFLAERTGGTYSTLKVQPAELEDSGVYFCASSPRTIILHEQFFGPGTRLTVL.

The chain recombines TRBV13 with TRBJ1-2; unclear D gene. Germline V gene sequence: CDR1 PRHDT, CDR2 FYEKMQ (reference sequence). The ends were cut back, 0 bases at V and 4 bases at J, with 9 bases in the middle. CDR3 length: 14 amino acids. Here the CDR3 reads CASSLGAAAYGYTF. CDR3 DNA sequence: TGTGCCAGCAGCTTAGGCGCGGCAGCCTATGGCTACACCTTC.

The rearrangement uses TRBV19 and TRBJ1-1; D is perhaps TRBD1 (5 bases). V dropped 10 bases and J dropped 3 bases, with 12 bases sitting between them. This CDR3 is built from 12 residues. Germline CDR1 reads LNHDA; CDR2 reads SQIVND (reference sequence). The CDR3 DNA reads TGTGCCACGAGGGACGGATACACTGAAGCTTTCTTT. Translation gives CATRDGYTEAFF.

This chain connects TRBV13 to TRBJ2-7; D may correspond to TRBD1 or TRBD2 (5 bases each). This CDR3 region has 16 residues. Trimming removed 4 bases at V and 2 bases at J, with 18 bases between. Germline V gene lookup returns CDR1 PRHDT and CDR2 FYEKMQ (reference sequence). This CDR3 is CASSSAGALVTYEQYF. The CDR3 DNA reads TGTGCCAGCAGCTCGGCCGGGGCCCTGGTGACCTACGAGCAGTACTTC.

This chain connects TRBV4-2 to TRBJ2-7, with 7 bases fitting TRBD1. The junction had 4 bases not matched to a gene; V was cut back by 0 bases and J by 5 bases. Looked up from germline, CDR1 is LGHNA and CDR2 is YNFKEQ. The CDR3 extends over 14 amino acids. The CDR3 loop is CASSQETGNHEQYF. Written as DNA, the CDR3 is TGTGCCAGCAGCCAAGAGACAGGGAACCACGAGCAGTACTTC.

This clone was found once. Distinct nucleotide sequences in the sample also encode this CDR3. The chain recombines TRBV19 with TRBJ1-1; D possibly corresponds to TRBD1 (6 bases). The germline gives CDR1 LNHDA, CDR2 SQIVND (reference sequence). This CDR3 spans 12 amino acids. The V gene lost 6 bases and the J gene lost 4 bases, with 9 bases spanning the gap. The DNA for the CDR3 is TGTGCCAGTAGCCTGGGGGCCACTGAAGCTTTCTTT. Amino acid sequence: CASSLGATEAFF. The full variable domain, completed using reference TRBV19 and TRBJ1-1, is DGGITQSPKYLFRKEGQNVTLSCEQNLNHDAMYWYRQDPGQGLRLIYYSQIVNDFQKGDIAEGYSVSREKKESFPLTVTSAQKNPTAFYLCASSLGATEAFFGQGTRLTVV.

In the case of this clone: Within the sample, other DNA sequences also encode this same CDR3. V usage is TRBV9 and J usage is TRBJ2-7; D might be TRBD1 or TRBD2, each matching 6 bases. Germline lookup yields CDR1 SGDLS and CDR2 YYNGEE. The CDR3 extends over 14 amino acids. Deletions cut 2 bases from V and 2 bases from J, with 11 bases between. The CDR3 DNA is TGTGCCAGCAGCGTCGGCGGGGACACCTACGAGCAGTACTTC. Protein product: CASSVGGDTYEQYF.

J is TRBJ1-4 and V is TRBV5-4; tentative D call: TRBD1 (5 bases). CDR3 length: 16 amino acids. The germline V gene has CDR1 SGHNT and CDR2 YYREEE (reference sequence). The V end lost 3 bases, the J end lost 8 bases, and 20 bases lay between the germline ends. This CDR3 is CASSSTDSGRGEKLFF. CDR3 coding DNA: TGTGCCAGCAGCTCCACGGACTCCGGGAGGGGCGAAAAACTGTTTTTT.

This chain joins TRBV5-1 and TRBJ2-1; unclear D gene. Trimming shortened V by 4 bases and J by 9 bases, and 23 bases separated the two germline ends. This CDR3 spans 16 amino acids. Germline V lookup: CDR1 SGHRS, CDR2 YFSETQ. The DNA for the CDR3 is TGCGCCAGCAGCGTTGAAAGCTGGTTCTTAACAATTGAGCAGTTCTTC. Encoded protein: CASSVESWFLTIEQFF.

V gene TRBV4-1 combines with J gene TRBJ1-5; a weak D match, TRBD1 (6 bases). The CDR3 has 16 residues. Trimming shortened V by 3 bases and J by 3 bases, and 15 bases separated the two germline ends. From germline, CDR1 is MGHRA and CDR2 YSYEKL. CDR3 DNA sequence: TGCGCCAGCAGCCAGTACCACAGGGACCCCAATCAGCCCCAGCATTTT. Its protein product is CASSQYHRDPNQPQHF.

This clone is a singleton in its sample. Other DNA variants within this sample encode the same CDR3. The chain links TRBV13 to TRBJ2-7, with 10 positions matching TRBD2. This CDR3 has 15 amino acids. Germline trimming cut 3 bases from V and 4 bases from J; bases unmatched to any gene: 6. Germline V gene sequence: CDR1 PRHDT, CDR2 FYEKMQ (reference sequence). For the CDR3, the DNA is TGTGCCAGCAGCTTTGGGCTAGCGGGAGATTACGAGCAGTACTTC. The encoded protein is CASSFGLAGDYEQYF.

This chain joins TRBV27 and TRBJ2-3; D perhaps matches TRBD1 (5 bases). V gave up 0 bases and J gave up 4 bases, with 8 bases separating them. CDR3 length: 14 amino acids. Per the germline V gene, CDR1 is MNHEY and CDR2 is SMNVEV (reference sequence). CDR3 DNA: TGTGCCAGCAGTTTATCCATCAGGGCAGATACGCAGTATTTT. Translating gives CASSLSIRADTQYF.

The chain combines TRBV10-3 with TRBJ1-2; 7 positions agree with TRBD1. The CDR3 runs to 15 residues. Germline V gene lookup returns CDR1 ENHRY and CDR2 SYGVKD. V trimming: 3 bases; J trimming: 2 bases; junction bases outside the gene matches: 6. CDR3 sequence reads: CAISEKGQRNYGYTF. As DNA, the CDR3 is TGTGCCATCAGTGAAAAGGGACAGCGAAACTATGGCTACACCTTC.

V gene TRBV9 combines with J gene TRBJ1-1; no definite D call. Trimming took off 0 bases at V and 4 bases at J, with 10 bases between the two ends. The CDR3 has 14 residues. CDR1 is SGDLS, CDR2 YYNGEE, per germline. The CDR3 here is CASSVGHPSTEAFF. CDR3 nucleotides: TGTGCCAGCAGCGTAGGACACCCGTCCACTGAAGCTTTCTTT. The full variable domain, its missing parts supplied by reference TRBV9 and TRBJ1-1, is DSGVTQTPKHLITATGQRVTLRCSPRSGDLSVYWYQQSLDQGLQFLIQYYNGEERAKGNILERFSAQQFPDLHSELNLSSLELGDSALYFCASSVGHPSTEAFFGQGTRLTVV.

With regard to this clone: This sample includes further DNA sequences coding for the same CDR3. The V gene is TRBV13, the J gene TRBJ2-3; D call uncertain. Trimming cost V 0 bases and J 5 bases, with 6 bases left between them. CDR1 PRHDT and CDR2 FYEKMQ come from the germline V gene (reference sequence). The CDR3 contains 13 residues. The CDR3 loop is CASSLGRGDTQYF. The DNA of the CDR3 is TGTGCCAGCAGCTTAGGGAGAGGAGATACGCAGTATTTT.